This TCR beta chain appears in the sequencing data of a study of cytomegalovirus exposure and HLA in healthy donors. Findings and caveats of the study: A reported reduction in N-insertions relative to the approximately 640-donor mean was seen in an Asian-associated ancestry cluster in a later analysis. At a 0.05 false discovery rate, a later analysis found 18,000 or so TCR beta sequences to be associated with HLA alleles. The study found most TCR sequences rare, yet found some public TCRs in many donors.

The PCR ran on 60 Vbeta and 13 Jbeta primers. The data were produced by immunoSEQ multiplex PCR, yet TCRdb's version contains in-frame clones alone and is incomplete. The sample records more than 130,000 clones, about 70% being singletons. Germline CDR1 is SEHNR and CDR2 is FQNEAQ (reference sequence). This CDR3 comprises 16 residues. Trimming took 4 bases from V and 2 from J, leaving 17 bases between them. Of note for this clone: Its antigen is currently unknown.

Donors were ostensibly healthy at sampling, although undocumented immune exposures were probable. This chain links TRBV7-9 with TRBJ1-2, with D tentatively TRBD1 (5 bases). What was sequenced was PBMCs. This receptor was obtained from a man aged 18 to 35 in good health and CMV-seronegative. The DNA for the CDR3 is TGTGCCAGCAGCTCCCGGGGGGGGGACGCAAACTATGGCTACACCTTC. Protein product: CASSSRGGDANYGYTF.